This T cell receptor (beta chain) was identified in a study of T cell responses to AZD1222 COVID-19 vaccine. This CDR3 has 15 residues. Between the trimmed V and J ends, which lost 1 base and 2 bases, there was a span of 12 bases. Germline lookup yields CDR1 SGHNT and CDR2 YYREEE (reference sequence). The repertoire was sequenced with immunoSEQ multiplex PCR; TCRdb's copy has only in-frame clones and lacks some. The sample shows 95,000 to 110,000 clones, about 93% of them seen only once. The source of this sequence is an adult in good health. The chain joins TRBV5-4 to TRBJ1-1, with D maybe TRBD1 (5 bases). The sample was peripheral blood, taken on day 0 of AZD1222 vaccination. CDR3 nucleotides: TGTGCCAGCAGCTTGACGGGACGGCGAAACACTGAAGCTTTCTTT. Its protein product is CASSLTGRRNTEAFF.